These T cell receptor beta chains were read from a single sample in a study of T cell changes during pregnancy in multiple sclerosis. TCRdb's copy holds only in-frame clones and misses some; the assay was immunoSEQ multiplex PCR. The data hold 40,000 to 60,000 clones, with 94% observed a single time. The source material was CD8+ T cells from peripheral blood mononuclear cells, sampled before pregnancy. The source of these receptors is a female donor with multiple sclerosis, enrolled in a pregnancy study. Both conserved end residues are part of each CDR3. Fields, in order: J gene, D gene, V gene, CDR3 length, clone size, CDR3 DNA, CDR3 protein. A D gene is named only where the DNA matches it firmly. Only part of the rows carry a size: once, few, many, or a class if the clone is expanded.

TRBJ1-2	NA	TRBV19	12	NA	TGTGCCAGTAGGCGAGGGCTGAATGGCTACACCTTC	CASRRGLNGYTF
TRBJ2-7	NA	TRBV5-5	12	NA	TGTGCCAGCAGCTTGACGGGTGGGGAGCAGTACTTC	CASSLTGGEQYF
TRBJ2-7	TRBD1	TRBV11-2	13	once	TGTGCCAGCAGCCGACAGGGCCATTACGAGCAGTACTTC	CASSRQGHYEQYF
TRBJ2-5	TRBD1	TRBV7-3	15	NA	TGTGCCAGCAGCGTCGGGACAGGCCTTCAAGAGACCCAGTACTTC	CASSVGTGLQETQYF
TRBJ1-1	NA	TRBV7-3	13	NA	TGTGCCAGCAGGGGCAACGGGGACACTGAAGCTTTCTTT	CASRGNGDTEAFF
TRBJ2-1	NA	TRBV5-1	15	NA	TGCGCCAGCAGCTTGTACCGGGGTCCGTACAATGAGCAGTTCTTC	CASSLYRGPYNEQFF
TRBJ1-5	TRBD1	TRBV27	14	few	TGTGCCAGCAGTTCCGACAGGGTCAATCAGCCCCAGCATTTT	CASSSDRVNQPQHF
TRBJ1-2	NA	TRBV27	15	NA	TGTGCCAGCAGTTTAACTTCGACAGAGCGCTATGGCTACACCTTC	CASSLTSTERYGYTF
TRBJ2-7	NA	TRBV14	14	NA	TGTGCCAGCAGCCAGAAAACTGCTGCCTACGAGCAGTACTTC	CASSQKTAAYEQYF
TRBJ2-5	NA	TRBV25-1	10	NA	TGTGCCAGCGGGGCCTGGTCCCAGTACTTC	CASGAWSQYF
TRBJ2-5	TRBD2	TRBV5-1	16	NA	TGCGCCAGCAGCCCCTGGACTAGCGGGATAGGGGAGACCCAGTACTTC	CASSPWTSGIGETQYF
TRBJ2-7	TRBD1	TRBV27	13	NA	TGTGCCAGCAGGTGGACAGGGTCTTACGAGCAGTACTTC	CASRWTGSYEQYF
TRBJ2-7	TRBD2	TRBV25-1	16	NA	TGTGCCAGCAGTGATCCCGGACCCACTAGCGGCTACGAGCAGTACTTC	CASSDPGPTSGYEQYF
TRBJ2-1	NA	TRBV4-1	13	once	TGCGCCAGCAGCCAAGGGAACGGGGGTGAGCAGTTCTTC	CASSQGNGGEQFF
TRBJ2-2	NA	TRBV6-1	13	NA	TGTGCCAGCAGTGAAAGTCCACTTGGGGAGCTGTTTTTT	CASSESPLGELFF
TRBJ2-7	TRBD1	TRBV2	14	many	TGTGCCAGCAGTGAAGGGACAGGGTACAACGAGCAGTACTTC	CASSEGTGYNEQYF
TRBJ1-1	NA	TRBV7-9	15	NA	TGTGCCAGCAGCTTAGGGGCAGGAATGAACACTGAAGCTTTCTTT	CASSLGAGMNTEAFF
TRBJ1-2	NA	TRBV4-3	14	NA	TGCGCCAGCAGCCCAAAACGGGGGGACTATGGCTACACCTTC	CASSPKRGDYGYTF
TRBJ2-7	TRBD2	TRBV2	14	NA	TGTGCCAGCAGTGTCGGGCGGGGGAGCTACGAGCAGTACTTC	CASSVGRGSYEQYF
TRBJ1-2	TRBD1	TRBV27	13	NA	TGTGCCAGCAGTTTGACAGGGAACTATGGCTACACCTTC	CASSLTGNYGYTF
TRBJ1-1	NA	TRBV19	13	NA	TGTGCCAGTAGTATAGCCGGGGTGACTGAAGCTTTCTTT	CASSIAGVTEAFF
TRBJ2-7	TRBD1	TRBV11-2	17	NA	TGTGCCAGCAGCTTAGGGTACTCCGGGACAGGGTTCTACGAGCAGTACTTC	CASSLGYSGTGFYEQYF
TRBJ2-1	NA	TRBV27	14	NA	TGTGCCAGCAGTTTGTCTAGTGGCGGCAATGAGCAGTTCTTC	CASSLSSGGNEQFF
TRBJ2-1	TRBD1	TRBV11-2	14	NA	TGTGCCAGCAGCCACCCGGGACAGGGCTATGGGAGTTTCTTC	CASSHPGQGYGSFF
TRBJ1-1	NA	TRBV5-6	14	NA	TGTGCCAGCAGCTTGGCCTGGGGGCGGACTGAAGCTTTCTTT	CASSLAWGRTEAFF
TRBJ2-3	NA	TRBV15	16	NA	TGTGCCACCAGCAGAGGAGACGGACTATACACAGATACGCAGTATTTT	CATSRGDGLYTDTQYF
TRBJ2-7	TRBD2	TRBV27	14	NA	TGTGCCAGCAGTGCAGCGGGAGGGCCGTACGAGCAGTACTTC	CASSAAGGPYEQYF
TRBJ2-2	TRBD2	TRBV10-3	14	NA	TGTGCCATCAGCACCGGGACTAGCGCCGGGGAGCTGTTTTTT	CAISTGTSAGELFF
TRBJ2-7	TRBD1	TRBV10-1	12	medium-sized	TGCGCCAGCAGTGAAACAGGGGTACAGCAGTACTTC	CASSETGVQQYF
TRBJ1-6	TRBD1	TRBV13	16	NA	TGTGCCAGCAGCTCGCCGATAACAGGGGGCGAATCACCCCTCCACTTT	CASSSPITGGESPLHF
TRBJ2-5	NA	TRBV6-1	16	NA	TGTGCCAGCAGTGAGCTAACAGGTGGGGAACAAGAGACCCAGTACTTC	CASSELTGGEQETQYF
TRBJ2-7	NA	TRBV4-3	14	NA	TGCGCCAGCAGCCAAGTTGGAGGGGAATACGAGCAGTACTTC	CASSQVGGEYEQYF
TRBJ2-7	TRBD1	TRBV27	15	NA	TGTGCCAGCAGTTGGACAGGGGGCGACTTCTACGAGCAGTACTTC	CASSWTGGDFYEQYF
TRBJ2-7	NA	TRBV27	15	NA	TGTGCCAGCAGTTTCGGGTCGGGAACTTCCTACGAGCAGTACTTC	CASSFGSGTSYEQYF
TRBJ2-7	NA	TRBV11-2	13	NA	TGTGCCAGCAGCTTAGCGCAGGTCTACGAGCAGTACTTC	CASSLAQVYEQYF
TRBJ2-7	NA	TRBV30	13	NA	TGTGCCTGGAGTGTGGGGCGGACCTACGAGCAGTACTTC	CAWSVGRTYEQYF
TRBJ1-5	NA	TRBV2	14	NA	TGTGCCAGCACGCAGGGCGGTAGCAATCAGCCCCAGCATTTT	CASTQGGSNQPQHF
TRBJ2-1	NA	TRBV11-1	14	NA	TGTGCCAGCAGCTTAGTTGGTCAGTACAATGAGCAGTTCTTC	CASSLVGQYNEQFF
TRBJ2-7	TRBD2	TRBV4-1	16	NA	TGCGCCAGCAGCCAAGACCCAGCGGGAGGGCCCTACGAGCAGTACTTC	CASSQDPAGGPYEQYF
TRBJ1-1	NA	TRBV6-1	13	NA	TGTGCCAGCAGTGCAGGGATGAACACTGAAGCTTTCTTT	CASSAGMNTEAFF
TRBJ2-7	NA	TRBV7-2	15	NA	TGTGCCAGCAGCTTAGTGGTGGGACACAGCTACGAGCAGTACTTC	CASSLVVGHSYEQYF
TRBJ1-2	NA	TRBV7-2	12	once	TGTGCCAGCAGCCCCCAGGGGCATGGCTACACCTTC	CASSPQGHGYTF
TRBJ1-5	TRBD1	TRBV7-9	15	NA	TGTGCCAGCAGCCCGGGAGGGGGCAGCAATCAGCCCCAGCATTTT	CASSPGGGSNQPQHF
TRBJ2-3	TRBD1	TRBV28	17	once	TGTGCCAGCAGCCTGACAGGGAACGTCTTGCAGACAGATACGCAGTATTTT	CASSLTGNVLQTDTQYF
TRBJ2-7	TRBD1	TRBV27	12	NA	TGTGCCAGCAGTATCCCAGGGGGAGAGCAGTACTTC	CASSIPGGEQYF
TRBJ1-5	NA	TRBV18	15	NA	TGTGCCAGCTCACCGGGTCAGGCAAGCAATCAGCCCCAGCATTTT	CASSPGQASNQPQHF
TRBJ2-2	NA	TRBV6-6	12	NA	TGTGCCAGCAGCTACGGGCCCGGGGAGCTGTTTTTT	CASSYGPGELFF
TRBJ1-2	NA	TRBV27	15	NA	TGTGCCAGCAGTACATTAACCGGGACACACTATGGCTACACCTTC	CASSTLTGTHYGYTF
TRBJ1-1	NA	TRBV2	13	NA	TGTGCCAGCAGCGCCTCAGGGAATACTGAAGCTTTCTTT	CASSASGNTEAFF